This TCR beta chain was sequenced for a study of T-cell memory formation after mild COVID-19. Study-level information: There were largely donor-specific TCR clusters. General study results and limits: Shrinking CD4+ clones were chiefly CM and EM; CD8+ ones were chiefly EMRA.

The sample holds a few counts of this clonotype. The antigen is unknown. Each CDR3 protein is one row after TCRdb ran MiXCR on the 5' RACE reads. The sample carries 350,000 to 500,000 distinct CDR3 sequences, more than 20% recorded once. The TCR originated in an adult woman who had mild COVID-19 (a few samples of this study predate the infection). Cell type and time point are not known. The material sequenced was PBMCs or a T cell subset sorted from them (not recorded which).

The CDR3 DNA reads as TGCGCCAGCAGCTCTATCAGGGATATCGAGACCCAGTACTTC. This codes for CASSSIRDIETQYF. V is TRBV5-1 and J is TRBJ2-5; tentative D call: TRBD1 (5 bases). There are 14 residues in the CDR3. Germline V lookup: CDR1 SGHRS, CDR2 YFSETQ. Trimming pared 3 bases from V and 5 bases from J, leaving 14 bases between.